This T cell receptor (beta chain) was sequenced in a study of T-cell memory formation after mild COVID-19. Whole-study context: Largely donor-specific TCR clusters were found. General observations from the study: Clones that shrank (day 15 to 85) were balanced CD4/CD8, whereas later expanders leaned CD4+. CD4+ contracting clones were found mainly in CM and EM, and CD8+ ones in EMRA.

TCRdb re-called the 5' RACE reads with MiXCR, one entry per CDR3 protein. The sample carries nearly 110,000 distinct CDR3 sequences, under 15% recorded once. The germline V gene has CDR1 SGHTA and CDR2 FQGNSA. The CDR3 is 18 amino acids. V lost 4 bases to trimming and J lost 4 bases; unmatched junction nucleotides: 13. Details on this clonotype: The antigen is undetermined.

Sample: PBMCs or a T cell subset sorted from them (not recorded which). The source is a young man who had mild COVID-19 (a few samples of this study predate the infection). Cell type and time point are not known. The chain is built from TRBV7-2 and TRBJ2-1; 10 bases match TRBD2. The CDR3 sequence is CASSSWGGGTSVYNEQFF. In DNA, the CDR3 is TGTGCCAGCAGCTCCTGGGGGGGTGGGACTAGCGTATACAATGAGCAGTTCTTC.